The present entry profiles one T cell receptor beta chain with its context. Its target is not known. Repertoires were generated with immunoSEQ multiplex PCR, while TCRdb's copy carries only in-frame clones and drops some. The table shows 250,000 to 350,000 clones, with around 87% occurring only once. Trimming took off 0 bases at V and 9 bases at J, with 18 bases between the two ends. In germline, CDR1 is SGDLS, CDR2 YYNGEE. The CDR3 extends over 16 amino acids. These data originate in a study of cytomegalovirus exposure and HLA in healthy donors. Study details: Both the approximately 130 validation repertoires and the roughly 700 first-cohort repertoires used the same platform, as reported by a later analysis. General study points: Reports indicated that the classifier achieved high specificity and sensitivity in diagnosing cytomegalovirus status. Among TCR beta chains, those listed as cytomegalovirus-associated numbered under 200. Rarity held for most TCR sequences, but there were some public TCRs that occurred in many donors.

The receptor comes from a woman younger than 35 in good health and CMV-seronegative. This rearrangement joins TRBV9 to TRBJ2-2; no definite D call. Material for sequencing was PBMCs. DNA of the CDR3: TGTGCCAGCAGCGTAGCTCCCCTAGAACCCACACGGGAGCTGTTTTTT. The encoded protein is CASSVAPLEPTRELFF. Supplemented by reference TRBV9 and TRBJ2-2, the full variable domain reads DSGVTQTPKHLITATGQRVTLRCSPRSGDLSVYWYQQSLDQGLQFLIQYYNGEERAKGNILERFSAQQFPDLHSELNLSSLELGDSALYFCASSVAPLEPTRELFFGEGSRLTVL.